The 25 T cell receptor beta chains reported below all come from one sample, sequenced in a study of molecular identifiers for immune sequencing clone quantification. TCRdb processed the PCR reads anew with MiXCR; each CDR3 protein has one entry. Here the sample spans around 470,000 distinct CDR3 sequences, about 20% being singletons. What was sequenced was naive CD8+ T cells from blood, with Jurkat cell RNA spiked in. Subset of the sample: FACS-sorted CD8+CD4-CCR7+CD45RA+ naive T cells. The receptors were gathered from a human donor in good health. Some libraries in this study had Jurkat cell RNA spiked in.

This clonotype occurred many times. As DNA, the CDR3 is TGCAGTGCTAGAGGTGGCGGAGGTTCACCCCTCCACTTT. Its translation is CSARGGGGSPLHF. The genes are TRBV20-1 and TRBJ1-6; no definite D call. CDR1 is DFQATT, CDR2 SNEGSKA, per germline (reference sequence). This CDR3 spans 13 amino acids. V was clipped by 1 base and J by 9 bases, with 10 bases between them.

This clonotype was recorded many times. The V call is TRBV7-6, the J call TRBJ2-1; the D gene is possibly TRBD2 (5 bases). V was trimmed by 5 bases and J by 3 bases, leaving 11 bases between them. CDR3 length: 14 amino acids. Germline CDR1 and CDR2: SGHVS and FNYEAQ. CDR3 nucleotides: TGTGCCAGCAGCCCCCCCGGGAACTACAATGAGCAGTTCTTC. Translated, it gives CASSPPGNYNEQFF.

Turning to this clonotype: An end of the junction does not agree with germline; a read error may underlie this. This sequence joins TRBV4-1 and TRBJ2-6; 8 positions match TRBD1. This CDR3 spans 16 amino acids. CDR1 is MGHRA, CDR2 YSYEKL, per germline. In nucleotides, the CDR3 is TGCGCCGGCAGCCAGGGGGCTCTTCCTGGGGCCAACGTCCTGACCTTC. Translated: CAGSQGALPGANVLTF.

The V call is TRBV28, the J call TRBJ2-1; D not resolved. This CDR3 contains 12 residues. Trimming removed 5 bases from V and 2 bases from J, with 4 bases in between. Germline V lookup: CDR1 MDHEN, CDR2 SYDVKM. The CDR3 DNA sequence: TGTGCCAGCAGTGAGGCCTACAATGAGCAGTTCTTC. This encodes CASSEAYNEQFF.

In this sample, this clonotype turned up a few times. This chain joins TRBV12-3 or TRBV12-4 and TRBJ1-1, with D perhaps TRBD1 (5 bases). V was clipped by 8 bases and J by 7 bases, with 8 bases between them. The CDR3 is 10 residues long. The CDR3 region has the DNA TGTGCCAGCCGGGGCGTTGAAGCTTTCTTT. As protein: CASRGVEAFF.

Note on this clonotype: A much more abundant neighbour one base away suggests this may be a read error. The J gene is TRBJ2-3, the V gene TRBV12-3 or TRBV12-4; D possibly uses TRBD1 or TRBD2 (6 bases each). CDR3 length equals 17 residues. Trimming pared 7 bases from V and 5 bases from J, leaving 25 bases between. CDR3 loop: CASKFWGAGGVGDTQYF. Written as DNA, the CDR3 is TGTGCCAGCAAATTCTGGGGGGCTGGCGGGGTTGGAGATACGCAGTATTTT.

The gene calls are TRBV28 and TRBJ2-5; D remains unclear. The CDR3 has 15 amino acids. V shed 3 bases and J shed 3 bases, with 14 bases lying between them. Germline values: CDR1 MDHEN, CDR2 SYDVKM. CDR3 coding DNA: TGTGCCAGCAGTTTTGGCTTTCGGCTAAAAGAGACCCAGTACTTC. Its protein product is CASSFGFRLKETQYF.

This clonotype was detected many times. This chain connects TRBV4-3 to TRBJ1-3, with D hard to call. V lost 0 bases and J lost 0, with 15 bases in between. The CDR3 is 18 amino acids. Per germline, CDR1 LGHNA and CDR2 YSLEER. The CDR3 spells CASSQDWRFLLSGNTIYF. CDR3 bases: TGCGCCAGCAGCCAAGATTGGAGGTTCCTCCTCTCTGGAAACACCATATATTTT.

This clonotype occurred a few times. This sequence may be a read error, since a much larger clone differs from it by one base. The V and J genes are TRBV29-1 and TRBJ2-7; D gene unclear. CDR3 length equals 13 residues. Germline V lookup: CDR1 SQVTM, CDR2 ANQGSEA. The CDR3 region is CSVEDPVTYERYF. The CDR3 bases are TGCAGCGTTGAAGACCCCGTGACCTACGAGCGGTACTTC.

This clonotype was picked up a small number of times. This chain connects TRBV7-9 to TRBJ2-7; D might be TRBD2 (6 bases). The CDR3 extends over 16 amino acids. Per germline, CDR1 SEHNR and CDR2 FQNEAQ (reference sequence). V was trimmed by 2 bases and J by 6 bases, leaving 20 bases between them. CDR3 protein: CASSLWSDGDGGEQYF. DNA for the CDR3: TGTGCCAGCAGCTTATGGTCGGACGGGGACGGGGGCGAGCAGTACTTC.

As to this clonotype: This may be a read error: a much more frequent sequence differs by one nucleotide. The missing conserved phenylalanine or tryptophan at the end of this CDR3 makes a read error likely. CDR3 region: CASSQETLAGYEQYL. DNA of the CDR3: TGCGCCAGCAGCCAAGAAACCCTAGCGGGGTACGAGCAGTACCTC. This chain connects TRBV4-3 to TRBJ2-7, with TRBD2 identical over 9 bases. The CDR3 has 15 amino acids. Trimming cost V 0 bases and J 4 bases; bases outside gene matches: 4. Germline V gene data show CDR1 as LGHNA and CDR2 as YSLEER.

At least ten counts were recorded for this clonotype. This chain links TRBV29-1 with TRBJ2-6; D unclear. V lost 4 bases and J 0 bases, leaving 4 bases between the germline ends. Germline CDR1 SQVTM, CDR2 ANQGSEA. The CDR3 runs to 13 residues. The CDR3 DNA sequence: TGCAGCGTTGTGGGCTCTGGGGCCAACGTCCTGACTTTC. Residues: CSVVGSGANVLTF.

This clonotype was counted only a few times. The chain is built from TRBV2 and TRBJ1-2; a possible D gene is TRBD1 (5 bases). The germline V gene has CDR1 SNHLY and CDR2 FYNNEI. V lost 3 bases to trimming and J lost 6 bases, with 17 bases between them. This CDR3 spans 15 amino acids. CDR3 loop: CASSDPSDSINGYTF. CDR3 DNA sequence: TGTGCCAGCAGTGATCCCTCCGACAGTATTAATGGCTACACCTTC.

The chain employs TRBV7-9 and TRBJ2-3, with no clear D. The CDR3 runs to 15 residues. V was shortened by 5 bases and J by 2 bases, with 14 bases between the two germline ends. Germline CDR1 SEHNR, CDR2 FQNEAQ (reference sequence). CDR3 sequence: CASSQIGTFTDTQYF. The CDR3 DNA follows: TGTGCCAGCAGCCAAATCGGTACATTCACAGATACGCAGTATTTT.

The sample holds many counts of this clonotype. The rearrangement uses TRBV6-5 and TRBJ2-3; unclear D gene. This CDR3 contains 14 residues. V lost 2 bases to trimming and J lost 4 bases, with 10 bases between them. CDR1 and CDR2 from the germline V gene are MNHEY and SVGAGI. The CDR3 DNA follows: TGTGCCAGCAGTTACAGGGCTTATTCAGATACGCAGTATTTT. Protein: CASSYRAYSDTQYF.

The V gene is TRBV6-2 or TRBV6-3, the J gene TRBJ1-1; D is uncertain. The CDR3 is made up of 14 amino acids. Germline V gene lookup returns CDR1 MNHEY and CDR2 SVGEGT. The V end lost 0 bases, the J end lost 6 bases, and 11 bases lay between the germline ends. Here the CDR3 reads CASSYSRVYSEAFF. The CDR3 coding sequence is TGTGCCAGCAGTTACTCGCGGGTATATTCTGAAGCTTTCTTT.

The genes are TRBV30 and TRBJ1-2; 7 positions agree with TRBD1. The CDR3 runs 10 residues. Germline V gene sequence: CDR1 GTSNPN, CDR2 SVGIG (reference sequence). V trimming: 5 bases; J trimming: 6 bases; junction bases outside the gene matches: 0. This chain's CDR3 is CAWGQDGYTF. CDR3 DNA sequence: TGTGCCTGGGGACAGGATGGCTACACCTTC.

This clonotype was seen more than once but under ten times. The gene calls are TRBV18 and TRBJ1-1; the D gene is possibly TRBD1 (5 bases). The V end was cut by 2 bases, the J end by 3 bases, with 19 bases between. This CDR3 is built from 17 residues. CDR1 is KGHSH and CDR2 is LQKENI in the germline V gene. CDR3 sequence: CASSPRGIRGPDTEAFF. In DNA form, the CDR3 reads TGTGCCAGCTCACCAAGGGGTATCCGAGGGCCGGACACTGAAGCTTTCTTT.

About this clonotype itself: One base away lies a much larger clone, so this may be a sequencing read error. The chain combines TRBV29-1 with TRBJ2-5; D is unclear. V was trimmed by 4 bases and J by 5 bases, leaving 8 bases between them. The CDR3 contains 11 residues. Germline V gene data show CDR1 as SQVTM and CDR2 as ANQGSEA. This CDR3 is CSVVGSETQYF. CDR3 DNA sequence: TGCAGCGTTGTGGGATCGGAGACCCAGTACTTC.

The sample holds many counts of this clonotype. This chain links TRBV5-4 with TRBJ2-7; D is ambiguous. Germline V gene sequence: CDR1 SGHNT, CDR2 YYREEE (reference sequence). The CDR3 spans 14 residues. Trimming shortened V by 0 bases and J by 3 bases, and 10 bases separated the two germline ends. CDR3 in DNA: TGTGCCAGCAGCTTGGGGAACGCTCGCTACGAGCAGTACTTC. Encoded protein: CASSLGNARYEQYF.

In DNA form, the CDR3 reads TGTGCCAGTAGTGCCGACGGACTATCGGGTACAGATACGCAGTATTTT. Protein sequence: CASSADGLSGTDTQYF. The chain is built from TRBV19 and TRBJ2-3; the D gene is possibly TRBD2 (6 bases). Trimming pared 5 bases from V and 3 bases from J, leaving 18 bases between. Germline CDR1 reads LNHDA; CDR2 reads SQIVND (reference sequence). The CDR3 length is 16 residues.

This clonotype was recorded many times. This sequence joins TRBV7-9 and TRBJ2-1; 10 bases map to TRBD2. Losses at the gene ends were 1 base for V and 2 bases for J; bases not matched to a gene: 5. There are 17 residues in the CDR3. Germline CDR1 is SEHNR and CDR2 is FQNEAQ (reference sequence). The CDR3 loop is CASSLVGLAVTYNEQFF. DNA for the CDR3: TGTGCCAGCAGCTTAGTAGGACTAGCGGTGACCTACAATGAGCAGTTCTTC.

To note about this clonotype: A much more abundant neighbour one base away suggests this may be a read error. This chain joins TRBV7-2 and TRBJ1-3, with D possibly being TRBD1 (5 bases). Trimming shortened V by 2 bases and J by 9 bases, and 17 bases separated the two germline ends. CDR1 and CDR2 (germline): SGHTA, FQGNSA. The CDR3 length is 15 residues. CDR3 protein: CASSLTGALRSTIYF. As DNA, the CDR3 is TGTGCCAGCAGCTTAACCGGGGCTCTCAGAAGCACCATATATTTT.

This clonotype turned up a few times. The chain is built from TRBV7-6 and TRBJ2-3; D is possibly TRBD1 (6 bases). Trimming cost V 1 base and J 0 bases, with 11 bases left between them. CDR1 and CDR2 (germline): SGHVS, FNYEAQ. This CDR3 is built from 16 residues. The CDR3 DNA is TGTGCCAGCAGCTTAGAGGGGGACCACAGCACAGATACGCAGTATTTT. Its translation is CASSLEGDHSTDTQYF.

In the case of this clonotype: One base away lies a much larger clone, so this may be a sequencing read error. CDR3 sequence reads: CSARDFRESAGRGPDTQYF. CDR3 DNA sequence: TGCAGTGCTAGAGATTTTCGTGAGTCGGCGGGACGGGGCCCAGATACGCAGTATTTT. The chain is built from TRBV20-1 and TRBJ2-3, with TRBD2 as a possible D gene (6 bases). V lost 0 bases, J lost 4 bases, and 26 bases lay in between. CDR1 is DFQATT and CDR2 is SNEGSKA in the germline V gene (reference sequence). This CDR3 spans 19 amino acids.